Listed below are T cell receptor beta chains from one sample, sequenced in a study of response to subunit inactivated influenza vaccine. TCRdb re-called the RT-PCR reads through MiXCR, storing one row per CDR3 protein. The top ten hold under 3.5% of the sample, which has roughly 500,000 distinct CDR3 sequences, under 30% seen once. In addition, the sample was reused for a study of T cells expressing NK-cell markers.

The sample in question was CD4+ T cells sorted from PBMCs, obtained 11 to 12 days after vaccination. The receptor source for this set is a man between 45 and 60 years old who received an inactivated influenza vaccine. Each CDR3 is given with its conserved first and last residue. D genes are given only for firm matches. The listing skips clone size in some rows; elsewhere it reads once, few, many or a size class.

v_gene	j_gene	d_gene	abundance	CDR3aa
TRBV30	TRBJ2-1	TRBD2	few	CAWSVAAGGSSYNEQFF
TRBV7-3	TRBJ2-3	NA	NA	CASSLGLSRTDTQYF
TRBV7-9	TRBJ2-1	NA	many	CASSGPRDHYNEQFF
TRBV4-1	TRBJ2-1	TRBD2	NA	CASSQGASGGARNEQFF
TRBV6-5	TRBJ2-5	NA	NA	CASSHTRETQYF
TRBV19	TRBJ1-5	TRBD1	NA	CASSRGQAKHF
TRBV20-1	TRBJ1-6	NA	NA	CSASPRGRGGSPLHF
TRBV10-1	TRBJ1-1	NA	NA	CASRSGVNTEAFF
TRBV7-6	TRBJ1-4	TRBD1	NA	CASSRTGVTTNEKLFF
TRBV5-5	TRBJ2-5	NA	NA	CASSLQALTKETQYF
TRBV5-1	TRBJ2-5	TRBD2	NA	CASSSGGTKETQYF
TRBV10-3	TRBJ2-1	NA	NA	CAISRPGLRNEQFF
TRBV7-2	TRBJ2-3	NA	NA	CASSRLPGERDTQYF
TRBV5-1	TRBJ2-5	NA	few	CASKAGRFGYRETQYF
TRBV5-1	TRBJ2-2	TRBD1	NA	CASTKPGTGSTGELFF
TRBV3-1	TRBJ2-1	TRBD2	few	CASSPLREGYNEQFF
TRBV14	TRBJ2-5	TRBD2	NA	CASSHTSGSWSETQYF
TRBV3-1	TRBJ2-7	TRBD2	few	CASSQGPSGTYEQYF
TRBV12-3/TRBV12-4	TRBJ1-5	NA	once	CASSLSQAGSNQPQHF
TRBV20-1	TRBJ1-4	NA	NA	CSAKGELPFNEKLFF
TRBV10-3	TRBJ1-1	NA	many	CAIKGNLNTEAFF
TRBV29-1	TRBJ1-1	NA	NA	CSVTRVLNTEAFF
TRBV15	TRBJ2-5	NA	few	CATSRGRDRAQETQYF
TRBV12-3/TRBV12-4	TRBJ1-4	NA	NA	CASRLNRLTNEKLFF
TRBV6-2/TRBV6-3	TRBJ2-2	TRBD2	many	CASSYPSLAGSIGELFF
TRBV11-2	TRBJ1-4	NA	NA	CASSLKLRGSDEKLFF
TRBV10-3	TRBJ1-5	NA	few	CAISSTGNQPQHF
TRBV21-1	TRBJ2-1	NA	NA	CASSSTARVDEQFF
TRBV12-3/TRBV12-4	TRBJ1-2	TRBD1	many	CASRPTGVRGYTF
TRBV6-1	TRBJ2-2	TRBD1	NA	CASSELLRGTGELFF
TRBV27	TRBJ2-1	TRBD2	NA	CASSLFPPAAGGDNEQFF
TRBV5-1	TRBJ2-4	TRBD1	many	CASSLRTGEPKNIQYF
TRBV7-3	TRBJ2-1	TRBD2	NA	CASSSGLAGGYNEQFF
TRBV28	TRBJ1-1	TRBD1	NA	CASITGAKNTEAFF
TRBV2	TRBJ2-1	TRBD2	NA	CASLAGAVNEQFF
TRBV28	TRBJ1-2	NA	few	CASRPLDSYGYTF
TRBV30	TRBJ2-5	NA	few	CAWSGSVLQETQYF
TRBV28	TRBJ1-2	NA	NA	CASSLYSGRTNYGYTF
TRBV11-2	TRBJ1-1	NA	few	CASSPYEGTEAFF
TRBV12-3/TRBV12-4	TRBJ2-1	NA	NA	CASSLAGNVYNEQFF
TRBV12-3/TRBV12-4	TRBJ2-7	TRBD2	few	CASSVLAQAGEQYF
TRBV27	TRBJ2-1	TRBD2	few	CASSLWPYQRGRSYNEQFF
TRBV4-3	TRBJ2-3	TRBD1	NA	CASSQRGTGGSTDTQYF
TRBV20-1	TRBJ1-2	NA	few	CSARSAGADYGYTF
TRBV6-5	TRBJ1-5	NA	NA	CASSYLQNQPQHF
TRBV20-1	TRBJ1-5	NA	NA	CSARVGGYQPQHF
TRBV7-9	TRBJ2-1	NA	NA	CASSLLIEQFF
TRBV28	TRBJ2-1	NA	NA	CASSSTPPTGSEQFF
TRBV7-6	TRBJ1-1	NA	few	CASSLVPGRTEAFF
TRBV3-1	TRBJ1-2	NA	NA	CASSQDRQGWGF
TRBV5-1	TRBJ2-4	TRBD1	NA	CASSPLGQGRDIQYF